These 19 T cell receptor beta chains share one sample of origin, sequenced in a study of blood T cells in healthy people across ages. Using a J-beta primer mix together with a sample-barcoded 5' primer, a second PCR was run for about 6 to 12 cycles. TCRdb itself ran the 5' RACE reads through MiXCR, one entry per CDR3 protein. The sample holds hundreds of thousands of distinct CDR3 sequences, around 48% seen once. The sequenced sample consisted of blood. The origin of the receptors is a man aged 25 to 40 in good health.

This clonotype has only a few counts. This rearrangement joins TRBV20-1 to TRBJ1-5; D may be TRBD1 (5 bases). V was shortened by 3 bases and J by 3 bases, with 12 bases between the two germline ends. CDR1 is DFQATT, CDR2 SNEGSKA, per germline (reference sequence). This CDR3 is built from 14 residues. This chain's CDR3 is CSASGRQYNQPQHF. The CDR3 coding sequence is TGCAGTGCTAGCGGACGACAGTACAATCAGCCCCAGCATTTT.

The chain employs TRBV20-1 and TRBJ2-7; D not certain. Germline V gene data show CDR1 as DFQATT and CDR2 as SNEGSKA (reference sequence). The CDR3 covers 13 residues. Trimming stripped 0 bases from V and 1 base from J, with 7 bases between. The CDR3 region is CSARDMGSYEQYF. Written as DNA, the CDR3 is TGCAGTGCTAGAGATATGGGGTCCTACGAGCAGTACTTC.

This clonotype occurred a few times. This rearrangement joins TRBV7-2 to TRBJ2-1; the match to TRBD2 covers 14 bases. This CDR3 is built from 18 residues. The trim removed 5 bases at V and 5 bases at J, leaving 11 bases unmatched. Germline assignment: CDR1 SGHTA and CDR2 FQGNSA. CDR3 residues: CASSPQGPGLAGDNEQFF. In nucleotides, the CDR3 is TGTGCCAGCAGCCCACAGGGGCCGGGACTAGCGGGGGACAATGAGCAGTTCTTC.

The chain employs TRBV27 and TRBJ2-7; D perhaps matches TRBD2 (5 bases). CDR3 length equals 14 residues. Between the trimmed V and J ends, which lost 7 bases and 3 bases, there was a span of 16 bases. Germline CDR1 reads MNHEY; CDR2 reads SMNVEV (reference sequence). The CDR3 DNA follows: TGTGCCAGCATCAATCCCTCGGACTGCTACGAGCAGTACTTC. Translating gives CASINPSDCYEQYF.

The chain uses TRBV7-8 and TRBJ2-1; a possible D gene is TRBD2 (6 bases). CDR1 SGHVS and CDR2 FQNEAQ come from the germline V gene. Trimming removed 8 bases from V and 1 base from J, with 18 bases in between. This CDR3 is built from 16 residues. Here the CDR3 reads CASGRRGAVSYNEQFF. The CDR3 nucleotides are TGTGCCAGCGGCCGGAGGGGCGCGGTTTCCTACAATGAGCAGTTCTTC. The variable domain in full, with the rest retrieved from reference TRBV7-8 and TRBJ2-1, is GAGVSQSPRYKVAKRGQDVALRCDPISGHVSLFWYQQALGQGPEFLTYFQNEAQLDKSGLPSDRFFAERPEGSVSTLKIQRTQQEDSAVYLCASGRRGAVSYNEQFFGPGTRLTVL.

V is TRBV7-6 and J is TRBJ1-4, with a possible D match to TRBD1 (5 bases). The V end was cut by 10 bases, the J end by 5 bases, with 11 bases between. CDR3 size: 12 residues. Germline V gene sequence: CDR1 SGHVS, CDR2 FNYEAQ. The CDR3 nucleotides are TGTGCCATAGGGGTGGGGAATGAAAAACTGTTTTTT. It encodes CAIGVGNEKLFF. Supplemented by reference TRBV7-6 and TRBJ1-4, the full variable domain reads GAGVSQSPRYKVTKRGQDVALRCDPISGHVSLYWYRQALGQGPEFLTYFNYEAQQDKSGLPNDRFSAERPEGSISTLTIQRTEQRDSAMYRCAIGVGNEKLFFGSGTQLSVL.

This clonotype came up a few times. This chain links TRBV2 with TRBJ2-1; TRBD2 agrees at 9 bases. Germline CDR1 is SNHLY and CDR2 is FYNNEI. Trimming cost V 7 bases and J 6 bases; bases outside gene matches: 10. CDR3 size: 15 residues. The CDR3 is CASTLWTSVSNEQFF. Here the CDR3 DNA reads TGTGCCAGCACCCTATGGACTAGCGTTAGCAATGAGCAGTTCTTC.

The V and J genes are TRBV4-2 and TRBJ2-1; possibly TRBD2 for D (6 bases). This CDR3 spans 14 amino acids. Trimming removed 0 bases at V and 10 bases at J, with 13 bases between. Per germline, CDR1 LGHNA and CDR2 YNFKEQ. CDR3 sequence reads: CASSQDRSAGEQFF. In DNA form, the CDR3 reads TGTGCCAGCAGCCAAGATCGGTCCGCGGGGGAGCAGTTCTTC.

The chain links TRBV3-1 to TRBJ1-1; D gene unclear. There are 15 residues in the CDR3. Germline V gene sequence: CDR1 LGHDT, CDR2 YNNKEL (reference sequence). V was trimmed by 1 base and J by 2 bases, leaving 11 bases between them. CDR3 bases: TGTGCCAGCAGCCAAGCCGGGGTGATAAACACTGAAGCTTTCTTT. This encodes CASSQAGVINTEAFF.

V gene TRBV5-1 combines with J gene TRBJ2-1; a weak D match, TRBD2 (6 bases). Germline values: CDR1 SGHRS, CDR2 YFSETQ. The CDR3 is 15 amino acids. The V end lost 2 bases, the J end lost 2 bases, and 11 bases lay between the germline ends. DNA for the CDR3: TGCGCCAGCAGCTTCGCGGGCGGGGCCTACAATGAGCAGTTCTTC. This encodes CASSFAGGAYNEQFF.

The genes are TRBV7-9 and TRBJ1-1; D remains unclear. Germline loops: CDR1 SEHNR, CDR2 FQNEAQ (reference sequence). This CDR3 spans 16 amino acids. Trimming took off 3 bases at V and 4 bases at J, with 18 bases between the two ends. This CDR3 is CASSFEGAFLGTEAFF. CDR3 nucleotides: TGTGCCAGCAGCTTCGAAGGTGCGTTCTTGGGCACTGAAGCTTTCTTT.

This clonotype was observed at least ten times. The CDR3: CASSLGQGLHYEQYF. CDR3 in DNA: TGTGCCAGCAGCCTCGGACAGGGGCTCCACTACGAGCAGTACTTC. The chain recombines TRBV7-2 with TRBJ2-7; 9 nucleotides line up with TRBD1. V was pared by 5 bases and J by 3 bases, with 8 bases of the junction left unmatched. CDR3 size: 15 residues. Germline-derived CDR1 and CDR2 are SGHTA and FQGNSA.

Only a few counts were recorded for this clonotype. The chain recombines TRBV5-1 with TRBJ1-5; TRBD1 matches at 12 bases. The V and J ends lost 4 bases and 6 bases, in that order; junction bases with no gene match: 5. CDR1 is SGHRS and CDR2 is YFSETQ in the germline V gene. The CDR3 runs to 15 residues. CDR3 in DNA: TGCGCCAGCAGCATAGGGACAGGGGGCCTTCAGCCCCAGCATTTT. This sequence encodes CASSIGTGGLQPQHF.

This clonotype showed up many times. V gene TRBV7-2 combines with J gene TRBJ1-2; a possible D gene is TRBD1 (5 bases). CDR1 is SGHTA and CDR2 is FQGNSA in the germline V gene. With 5 bases removed from V and 2 bases from J, the gap between germline ends came to 18 bases. The CDR3 extends over 16 amino acids. CDR3 sequence (DNA): TGTGCCAGCAGCCCTACTGCGGCGGGACCAAACTATGGCTACACCTTC. The encoded protein is CASSPTAAGPNYGYTF. The whole variable domain, filled in from reference TRBV7-2 and TRBJ1-2, reads GAGVSQSPSNKVTEKGKDVELRCDPISGHTALYWYRQSLGQGLEFLIYFQGNSAPDKSGLPSDRFSAERTGGSVSTLTIQRTQQEDSAVYLCASSPTAAGPNYGYTFGSGTRLTVV.

This clonotype was seen a few times. The chain joins TRBV6-1 to TRBJ2-3; TRBD2 is a possible D gene (6 bases). CDR1 MNHNS and CDR2 SASEGT come from the germline V gene. The CDR3 has 16 amino acids. V shed 0 bases and J shed 0 bases, with 10 bases lying between them. CDR3 sequence reads: CASSEAAGSSTDTQYF. Here the CDR3 DNA reads TGTGCCAGCAGTGAAGCGGCGGGAAGCAGCACAGATACGCAGTATTTT.

The CDR3: CAISPEQGYEQYF. In nucleotides, the CDR3 is TGTGCCATCAGTCCGGAACAGGGCTACGAGCAGTACTTC. The V gene is TRBV10-3, the J gene TRBJ2-7, with TRBD1 as a possible D gene (6 bases). V was shortened by 5 bases and J by 3 bases, with 11 bases between the two germline ends. Germline V gives CDR1 ENHRY, CDR2 SYGVKD. The CDR3 covers 13 residues.

This clonotype was detected once. The chain recombines TRBV28 with TRBJ2-7, with TRBD2 matching over 12 bases. CDR3 size: 18 residues. After removal of 7 bases from V and 1 base from J, the junction contained 14 bases not matched to a gene. The germline V gene has CDR1 MDHEN and CDR2 SYDVKM. This CDR3 is CASTSSASGGAGSYEQYF. CDR3 DNA sequence: TGTGCCAGCACCTCAAGTGCTAGCGGGGGGGCCGGGTCCTACGAGCAGTACTTC.

The chain links TRBV20-1 to TRBJ2-7, with 9 bases aligning to TRBD1. J was trimmed by 2 bases and V by 0 bases; bases with no gene match: 5. Germline values: CDR1 DFQATT, CDR2 SNEGSKA (reference sequence). The CDR3 has 15 residues. CDR3: CSARDLRQGAYEQYF. CDR3 nucleotides: TGCAGTGCTAGAGATCTTAGACAGGGGGCCTACGAGCAGTACTTC.

V gene TRBV7-2 combines with J gene TRBJ2-3; maybe TRBD2 (6 bases). Germline-derived CDR1 and CDR2 are SGHTA and FQGNSA. CDR3 length: 14 amino acids. Trimming removed 3 bases at V and 7 bases at J, with 14 bases between. The CDR3 DNA follows: TGTGCCAGCAGCTTGGAGGGTCGCATGAATACGCAGTATTTT. This codes for CASSLEGRMNTQYF.